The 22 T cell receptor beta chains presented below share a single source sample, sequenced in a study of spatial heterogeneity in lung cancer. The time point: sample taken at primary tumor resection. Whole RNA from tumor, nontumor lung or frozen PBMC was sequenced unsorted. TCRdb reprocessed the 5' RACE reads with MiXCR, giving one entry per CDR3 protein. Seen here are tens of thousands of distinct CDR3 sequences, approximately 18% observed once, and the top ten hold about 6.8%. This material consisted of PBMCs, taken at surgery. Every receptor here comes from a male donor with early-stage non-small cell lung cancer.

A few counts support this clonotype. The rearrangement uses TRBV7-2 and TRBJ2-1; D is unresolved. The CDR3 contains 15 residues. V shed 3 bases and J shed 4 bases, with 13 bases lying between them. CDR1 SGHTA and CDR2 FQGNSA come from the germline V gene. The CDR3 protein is CASSFRADWYNEQFF. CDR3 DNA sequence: TGTGCCAGCAGCTTCCGAGCCGACTGGTACAATGAGCAGTTCTTC.

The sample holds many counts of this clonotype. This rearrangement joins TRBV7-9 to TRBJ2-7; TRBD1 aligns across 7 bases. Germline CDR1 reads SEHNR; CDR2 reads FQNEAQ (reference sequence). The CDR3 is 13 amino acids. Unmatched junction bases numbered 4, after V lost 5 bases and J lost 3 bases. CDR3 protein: CASSTTGIYEQYF. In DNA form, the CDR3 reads TGTGCCAGCAGCACGACAGGGATCTACGAGCAGTACTTC.

The CDR3 spells CASSNPPNTQYF. The CDR3 DNA is TGCGCCAGCAGCAACCCGCCTAATACGCAGTATTTT. The rearrangement links TRBV4-3 to TRBJ2-3; unclear D gene. The V and J ends lost 5 bases and 7 bases respectively, with 10 bases between them. CDR1 and CDR2 (germline): LGHNA, YSLEER. The CDR3 totals 12 residues.

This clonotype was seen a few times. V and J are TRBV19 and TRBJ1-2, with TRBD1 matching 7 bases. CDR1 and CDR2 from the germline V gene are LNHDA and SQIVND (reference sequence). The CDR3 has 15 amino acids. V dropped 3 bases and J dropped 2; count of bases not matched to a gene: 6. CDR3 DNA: TGTGCCAGTAGTATTTGGGGACAGAAAAACTATGGCTACACCTTC. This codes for CASSIWGQKNYGYTF. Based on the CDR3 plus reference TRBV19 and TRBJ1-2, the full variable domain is DGGITQSPKYLFRKEGQNVTLSCEQNLNHDAMYWYRQDPGQGLRLIYYSQIVNDFQKGDIAEGYSVSREKKESFPLTVTSAQKNPTAFYLCASSIWGQKNYGYTFGSGTRLTVV.

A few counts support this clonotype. DNA for the CDR3: TGTGCCAGCAGCTTGGGAGGACTAGCCCCCAATGAGCAGTTCTTC. Residues: CASSLGGLAPNEQFF. The V call is TRBV5-4, the J call TRBJ2-1; 8 nucleotides align to TRBD2. This CDR3 has 15 residues. The trim removed 0 bases at V and 6 bases at J, leaving 5 bases unmatched. The germline V gene has CDR1 SGHNT and CDR2 YYREEE (reference sequence).

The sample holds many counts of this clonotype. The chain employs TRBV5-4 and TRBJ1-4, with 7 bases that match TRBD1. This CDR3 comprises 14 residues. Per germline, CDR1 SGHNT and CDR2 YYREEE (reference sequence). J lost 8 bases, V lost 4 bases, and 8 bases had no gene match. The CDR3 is CASSLTGLSEKLFF. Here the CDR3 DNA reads TGTGCCAGCAGCCTGACAGGGTTAAGCGAAAAACTGTTTTTT.

The CDR3 DNA sequence: TGCGCCAGCAGCAATTCGGGAGCGGGAGTAGAGACCCAGTACTTC. Its protein is CASSNSGAGVETQYF. The V and J genes are TRBV4-1 and TRBJ2-5, with 8 bases that match TRBD2. The CDR3 length is 15 residues. Germline V lookup: CDR1 MGHRA, CDR2 YSYEKL. J was trimmed by 4 bases and V by 5 bases; bases with no gene match: 9.

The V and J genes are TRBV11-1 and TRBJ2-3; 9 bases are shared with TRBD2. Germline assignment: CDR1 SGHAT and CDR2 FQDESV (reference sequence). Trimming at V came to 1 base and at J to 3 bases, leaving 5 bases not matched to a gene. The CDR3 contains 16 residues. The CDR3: CASSLVSTSGTDTQYF. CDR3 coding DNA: TGTGCCAGCAGCTTAGTTTCTACTAGCGGGACAGATACGCAGTATTTT. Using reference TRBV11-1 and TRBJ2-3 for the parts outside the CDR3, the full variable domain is EAEVAQSPRYKITEKSQAVAFWCDPISGHATLYWYRQILGQGPELLVQFQDESVVDDSQLPKDRFSAERLKGVDSTLKIQPAELGDSAMYLCASSLVSTSGTDTQYFGPGTRLTVL.

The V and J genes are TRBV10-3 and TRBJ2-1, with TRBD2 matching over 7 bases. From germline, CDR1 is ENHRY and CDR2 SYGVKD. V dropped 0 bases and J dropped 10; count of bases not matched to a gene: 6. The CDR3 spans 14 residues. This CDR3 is CAISESMASGEQFF. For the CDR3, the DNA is TGTGCCATCAGTGAGTCGATGGCTAGCGGAGAGCAGTTCTTC.

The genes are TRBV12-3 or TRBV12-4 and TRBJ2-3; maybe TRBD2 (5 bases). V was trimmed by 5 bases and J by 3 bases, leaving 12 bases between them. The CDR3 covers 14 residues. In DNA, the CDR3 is TGTGCCAGCAGTCCCCCCCTAGCAACAGATACGCAGTATTTT. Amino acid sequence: CASSPPLATDTQYF.

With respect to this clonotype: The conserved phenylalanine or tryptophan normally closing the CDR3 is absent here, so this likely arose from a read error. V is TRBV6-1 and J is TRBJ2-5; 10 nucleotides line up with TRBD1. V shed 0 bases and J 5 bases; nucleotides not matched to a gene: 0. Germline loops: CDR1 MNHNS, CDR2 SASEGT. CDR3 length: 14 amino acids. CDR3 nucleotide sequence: TGTGCCAGCAGTGAAGCGGGACAGGGGGAGACCCAGTACTCC. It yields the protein CASSEAGQGETQYS.

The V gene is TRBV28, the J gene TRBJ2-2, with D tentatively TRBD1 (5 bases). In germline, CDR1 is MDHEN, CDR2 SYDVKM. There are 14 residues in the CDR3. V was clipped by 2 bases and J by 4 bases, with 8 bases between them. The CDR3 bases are TGTGCCAGCAGTTTAACAGGAGCCACCGGGGAGCTGTTTTTT. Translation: CASSLTGATGELFF.

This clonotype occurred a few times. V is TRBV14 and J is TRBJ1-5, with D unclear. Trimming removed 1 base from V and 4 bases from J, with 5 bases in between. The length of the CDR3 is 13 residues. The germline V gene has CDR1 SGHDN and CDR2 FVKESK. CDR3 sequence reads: CASSQGLNQPQHF. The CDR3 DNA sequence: TGTGCCAGCAGCCAAGGGCTAAATCAGCCCCAGCATTTT. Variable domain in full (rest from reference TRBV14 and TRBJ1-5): EAGVTQFPSHSVIEKGQTVTLRCDPISGHDNLYWYRRVMGKEIKFLLHFVKESKQDESGMPNNRFLAERTGGTYSTLKVQPAELEDSGVYFCASSQGLNQPQHFGDGTRLSIL.

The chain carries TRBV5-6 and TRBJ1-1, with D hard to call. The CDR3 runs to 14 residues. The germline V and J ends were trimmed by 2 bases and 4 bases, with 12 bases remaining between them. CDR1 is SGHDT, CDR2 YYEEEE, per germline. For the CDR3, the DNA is TGTGCCAGCAGCTTCGTCGGGTACGCCACTGAAGCTTTCTTT. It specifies CASSFVGYATEAFF.

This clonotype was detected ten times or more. DNA for the CDR3: TGCAGCGTTGAAGGGGACATGAACACTGAAGCTTTCTTT. Encoded protein: CSVEGDMNTEAFF. The chain combines TRBV29-1 with TRBJ1-1, with TRBD1 as a possible D gene (6 bases). With 1 base removed from V and 0 bases from J, the gap between germline ends came to 6 bases. The CDR3 has 13 amino acids. Germline V lookup: CDR1 SQVTM, CDR2 ANQGSEA. The complete variable domain, with remaining parts taken from reference TRBV29-1 and TRBJ1-1, reads SAVISQKPSRDICQRGTSLTIQCQVDSQVTMMFWYRQQPGQSLTLIATANQGSEATYESGFVIDKFPISRPNLTFSTLTVSNMSPEDSSIYLCSVEGDMNTEAFFGQGTRLTVV.

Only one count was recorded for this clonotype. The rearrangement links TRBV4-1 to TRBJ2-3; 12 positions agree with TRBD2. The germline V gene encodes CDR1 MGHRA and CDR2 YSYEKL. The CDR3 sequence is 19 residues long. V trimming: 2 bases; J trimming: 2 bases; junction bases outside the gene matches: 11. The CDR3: CASSQSTSGGNLPTDTQYF. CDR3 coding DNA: TGCGCCAGCAGCCAATCGACTAGCGGGGGCAACCTGCCCACAGATACGCAGTATTTT.

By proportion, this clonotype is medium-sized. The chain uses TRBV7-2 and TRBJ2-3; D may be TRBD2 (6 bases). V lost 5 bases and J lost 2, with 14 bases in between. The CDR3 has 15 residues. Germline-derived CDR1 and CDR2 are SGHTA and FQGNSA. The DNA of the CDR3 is TGTGCCAGCAGCCCCGAGGGGAGGCCCACAGATACGCAGTATTTT. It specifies CASSPEGRPTDTQYF.

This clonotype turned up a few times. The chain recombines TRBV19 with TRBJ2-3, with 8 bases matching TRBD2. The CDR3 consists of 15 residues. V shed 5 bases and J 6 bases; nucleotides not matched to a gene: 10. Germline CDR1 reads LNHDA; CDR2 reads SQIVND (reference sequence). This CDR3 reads CASSSPGGRIDTQYF. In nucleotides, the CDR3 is TGTGCCAGTAGTTCGCCGGGGGGGCGTATCGATACGCAGTATTTT.

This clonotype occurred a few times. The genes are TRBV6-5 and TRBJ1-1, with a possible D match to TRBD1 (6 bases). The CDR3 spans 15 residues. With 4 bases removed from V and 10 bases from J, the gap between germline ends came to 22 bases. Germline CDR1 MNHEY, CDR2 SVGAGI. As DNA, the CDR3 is TGTGCCAGCAGTTCCTGGACAGTCCGCTCCCTCGGAGCTTTCTTT. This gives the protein CASSSWTVRSLGAFF.

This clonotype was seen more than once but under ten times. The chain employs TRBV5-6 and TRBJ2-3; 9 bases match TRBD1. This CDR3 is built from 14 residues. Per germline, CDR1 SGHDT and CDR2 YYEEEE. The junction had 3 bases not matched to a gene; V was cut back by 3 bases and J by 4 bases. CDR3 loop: CASSWDREADTQYF. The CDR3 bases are TGTGCCAGCAGCTGGGACAGGGAGGCAGATACGCAGTATTTT.

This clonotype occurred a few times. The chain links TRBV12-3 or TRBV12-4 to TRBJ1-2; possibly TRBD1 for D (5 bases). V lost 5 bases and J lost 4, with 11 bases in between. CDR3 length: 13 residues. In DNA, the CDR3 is TGTGCCAGCAGTGCCGGGGCCTCCTATGGCTACACCTTC. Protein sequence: CASSAGASYGYTF.

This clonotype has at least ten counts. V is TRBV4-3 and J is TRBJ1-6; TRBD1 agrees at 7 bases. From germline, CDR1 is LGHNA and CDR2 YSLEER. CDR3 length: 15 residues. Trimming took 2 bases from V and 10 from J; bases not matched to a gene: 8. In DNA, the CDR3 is TGCGCCAGCAGCCAAAGCGTACAGGGGCAGTCACCCCTCCACTTT. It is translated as CASSQSVQGQSPLHF.